This TCR beta chain was captured in a study of blood T cell repertoires in COVID-19. Study background: The United States, Italy and Spain provided the acute and convalescent COVID-19 samples.

Here immunoSEQ multiplex PCR was the method, and the copy in TCRdb shows in-frame clones only, minus some. This table has approximately 400,000 clones, about 87% appearing once. The germline V and J ends were trimmed by 6 bases and 5 bases, with 13 bases remaining between them. The CDR3 consists of 13 residues. This receptor was identified in a man aged 25 to 40 who had recovered from COVID-19. Material for sequencing was PBMCs or T cells enriched from blood (not recorded which). This chain links TRBV12-3 or TRBV12-4 with TRBJ1-1, with a tentative D call TRBD1 (5 bases). CDR3 sequence: CASSPEGWTEAFF. The CDR3 bases are TGTGCCAGCAGCCCGGAGGGGTGGACTGAAGCTTTCTTT.